What follows describes a single T cell receptor beta chain. For repertoire sequencing, the TCR beta CDR3 regions were amplified from RNA transcripts. HTBI-primed first-round RT-PCR preceded second-round multiplex PCR. Each CDR3 protein gets one entry after TCRdb re-called the multiplex PCR reads with MiXCR. The profile shows 150,000 to 200,000 distinct CDR3 sequences, over 35% of them singletons. These data are taken from a study of Graves' ophthalmopathy and Graves' hyperthyroidism. Background on the study: Peripheral blood sampling preceded any treatment and occurred at initial diagnosis.

Trimming removed 1 base at V and 2 bases at J, with 13 bases between. Germline V lookup: CDR1 SGHRS, CDR2 YFSETQ. The CDR3 sequence is 15 residues long. Diagnosis relied on clinical symptoms, serum thyroxine, TRAb, thyroid ultrasound and orbital computed tomography. This receptor was taken from a woman between 40 and 55 years old with Graves' ophthalmopathy. Sequencing input: peripheral blood. This chain joins TRBV5-1 and TRBJ2-7, with D tentatively TRBD2 (6 bases). CDR3 sequence (DNA): TGCGCCAGCAGCTTGTCGGGCGGGGCGACCTACGAGCAGTACTTC. Protein sequence: CASSLSGGATYEQYF.